Only a few counts were recorded for the clone carrying this T cell receptor beta chain. Its antigen remains unidentified. These data originate in a study of glioma-infiltrating T cells. The study's findings and limits: Non-neoplastic patients had below-expected tissue-blood divergence, while all gliomas exceeded expectation.

The ends were cut back, 10 bases at V and 0 bases at J, with 13 bases in the middle. Germline lookup yields CDR1 MDHEN and CDR2 SYDVKM. CDR3 size: 14 residues. Amplification of TCR alpha and beta CDR3 regions from RNA used iRepertoire nested multiplex PCR. MiXCR, run by TCRdb on the multiplex PCR reads, gives a single entry per CDR3 protein. Seen here are about 130,000 distinct CDR3 sequences, under 30% observed once, and the top ten hold roughly 29%. The chain employs TRBV28 and TRBJ2-1; D call uncertain. The sequence derives from a human donor with low-grade glioma or glioblastoma, undergoing nonglioma brain surgery, or in good health (not recorded which). The sample taken for sequencing was glioma tissue, nonneoplastic brain tissue, or PBMCs (not recorded which). The CDR3 sequence: CATSDAPSYNEQFF. CDR3 nucleotides: TGTGCCACTTCGGACGCCCCCTCCTACAATGAGCAGTTCTTC.